The 5 T cell receptor beta chains below all came from one sample that was sequenced in a study of early stage breast cancer tumors. Measured with immunoSEQ multiplex PCR; TCRdb has only the in-frame clones, and not every one. Found here are about 31,000 clones, around 75% of them singletons; the top ten hold 4% to 5%. The sequenced material came from blood. The receptors come from a person aged 40-50 years with breast cancer.

The rearrangement links TRBV5-6 to TRBJ1-5; a weak D match, TRBD1 (5 bases). Germline-derived CDR1 and CDR2 are SGHDT and YYEEEE. The ends were cut back, 4 bases at V and 5 bases at J, with 10 bases in the middle. CDR3 size: 13 residues. The CDR3 protein is CASSQGHYQPQHF. CDR3 DNA: TGTGCCAGCAGCCAAGGACACTATCAGCCCCAGCATTTT. Based on the CDR3 plus reference TRBV5-6 and TRBJ1-5, the full variable domain is DAGVTQSPTHLIKTRGQQVTLRCSPKSGHDTVSWYQQALGQGPQFIFQYYEEEERQRGNFPDRFSGHQFPNYSSELNVNALLLGDSALYLCASSQGHYQPQHFGDGTRLSIL.

This sequence joins TRBV6-5 and TRBJ1-2; tentative D call: TRBD1 (6 bases). Germline V gene lookup returns CDR1 MNHEY and CDR2 SVGAGI. The CDR3 consists of 14 residues. Deletions cut 6 bases from V and 6 bases from J, with 17 bases between. The CDR3 DNA is TGTGCCAGCAGCCCACAAGGGGGTTTCGATGGCTACACCTTC. As protein: CASSPQGGFDGYTF.

The gene calls are TRBV5-6 and TRBJ2-5; 9 bases fit TRBD2. This CDR3 has 17 amino acids. The V gene end was trimmed by 4 bases and the J gene end by 2 bases; junction bases not matched to a gene: 12. Germline assignment: CDR1 SGHDT and CDR2 YYEEEE. The CDR3 spells CASSRLAAIRAQETQYF. The CDR3 DNA follows: TGTGCCAGCAGCCGACTAGCGGCAATACGAGCGCAAGAGACCCAGTACTTC. Full variable domain (missing parts from reference TRBV5-6 and TRBJ2-5): DAGVTQSPTHLIKTRGQQVTLRCSPKSGHDTVSWYQQALGQGPQFIFQYYEEEERQRGNFPDRFSGHQFPNYSSELNVNALLLGDSALYLCASSRLAAIRAQETQYFGPGTRLLVL.

The chain has TRBV28 and TRBJ1-5, with D possibly being TRBD1 (5 bases). Trimming removed 3 bases at V and 2 bases at J, with 14 bases between. Germline V gene lookup returns CDR1 MDHEN and CDR2 SYDVKM. This CDR3 has 16 amino acids. CDR3 nucleotide sequence: TGTGCCAGCAGTTTCGGAGGAGGGGCTGGCAATCAGCCCCAGCATTTT. This gives the protein CASSFGGGAGNQPQHF.

This chain joins TRBV29-1 and TRBJ2-5, with D unresolved. Germline lookup yields CDR1 SQVTM and CDR2 ANQGSEA. The V end lost 3 bases, the J end lost 6 bases, and 8 bases lay between the germline ends. The CDR3 is made up of 11 amino acids. CDR3 residues: CSVDGSQTQYF. As DNA, the CDR3 is TGCAGCGTTGACGGCAGCCAGACCCAGTACTTC. Supplemented by reference TRBV29-1 and TRBJ2-5, the full variable domain reads SAVISQKPSRDICQRGTSLTIQCQVDSQVTMMFWYRQQPGQSLTLIATANQGSEATYESGFVIDKFPISRPNLTFSTLTVSNMSPEDSSIYLCSVDGSQTQYFGPGTRLLVL.